The 9 T cell receptor beta chains reported below all come from one sample, sequenced in a study of blood T cell repertoires in COVID-19. Sequenced by immunoSEQ multiplex PCR; TCRdb stores in-frame clones only, minus some. The data show 140,000 to 150,000 clones, more than 70% seen once. Material for sequencing was peripheral blood. The receptors shown here come from a human donor in a cohort sampled during active COVID-19.

The rearrangement uses TRBV5-4 and TRBJ2-2; unclear D gene. The CDR3 consists of 13 residues. V was cut by 0 bases and J by 4 bases, with 4 bases left in between. CDR1 SGHNT and CDR2 YYREEE come from the germline V gene (reference sequence). The CDR3 DNA reads as TGTGCCAGCAGCTTGGCAGTCACCGGGGAGCTGTTTTTT. It yields the protein CASSLAVTGELFF.

The chain couples TRBV7-6 to TRBJ2-2, with 12 bases matching TRBD2. Germline V gene sequence: CDR1 SGHVS, CDR2 FNYEAQ. V lost 5 bases, J lost 5 bases, and 15 bases stayed unmatched. This CDR3 is built from 19 residues. The CDR3 loop is CASSPIGLAGRIQTGELFF. CDR3 DNA: TGTGCCAGCAGCCCAATCGGACTAGCGGGGCGAATTCAAACCGGGGAGCTGTTTTTT.

The gene calls are TRBV4-3 and TRBJ1-1; 10 nucleotides align to TRBD1. V lost 5 bases to trimming and J lost 3 bases; unmatched junction nucleotides: 12. Germline values: CDR1 LGHNA, CDR2 YSLEER. This CDR3 is 17 amino acids long. CDR3 protein: CASSTFGQGDWDTEAFF. The DNA for the CDR3 is TGCGCCAGCAGCACCTTCGGACAGGGGGATTGGGACACTGAAGCTTTCTTT.

The chain carries TRBV28 and TRBJ2-1; 8 nucleotides agree with TRBD2. Germline CDR1 reads MDHEN; CDR2 reads SYDVKM. The V and J ends lost 5 bases and 16 bases, in that order; junction bases with no gene match: 7. This CDR3 is 11 amino acids long. The CDR3 sequence is CASSRTSSKFF. In DNA, the CDR3 is TGTGCCAGCAGTCGGACTAGCTCCAAATTCTTC.

CDR3 bases: TGTGCCAGCAGCTCAAACCGGGCTGAAGCTTTCTTT. It codes for CASSSNRAEAFF. The V and J genes are TRBV7-9 and TRBJ1-1; no definite D call. Germline-derived CDR1 and CDR2 are SEHNR and FQNEAQ (reference sequence). This CDR3 region has 12 residues. V was trimmed by 4 bases and J by 6 bases, leaving 9 bases between them.

The chain employs TRBV2 and TRBJ2-7, with TRBD2 matching over 14 bases. V lost 6 bases, J lost 1 base, and 2 bases stayed unmatched. The length of the CDR3 is 15 residues. The germline gives CDR1 SNHLY, CDR2 FYNNEI. CDR3 region: CASRRTSGGSYEQYF. The CDR3 DNA reads as TGTGCCAGCAGGAGGACTAGCGGGGGGTCCTACGAGCAGTACTTC.

The V call is TRBV12-5, the J call TRBJ2-3; possible D gene TRBD1, 7 bases. Germline CDR1 reads LGHNT; CDR2 reads FRNRAP. This CDR3 contains 14 residues. The ends were cut back, 5 bases at V and 6 bases at J, with 15 bases in the middle. The CDR3 protein is CASGRDSRGDTQYF. As DNA, the CDR3 is TGTGCTAGTGGTAGGGACTCCAGGGGGGATACGCAGTATTTT. Looking up the rest from reference TRBV12-5 and TRBJ2-3 gives the full variable domain: DARVTQTPRHKVTEMGQEVTMRCQPILGHNTVFWYRQTMMQGLELLAYFRNRAPLDDSGMPKDRFSAEMPDATLATLKIQPSEPRDSAVYFCASGRDSRGDTQYFGPGTRLTVL.

The rearrangement uses TRBV30 and TRBJ2-5; TRBD1 matches at 7 bases. This CDR3 has 11 residues. Germline assignment: CDR1 GTSNPN and CDR2 SVGIG (reference sequence). With 5 bases clipped from V and 3 bases from J, the junction kept 0 bases outside the gene matches. The CDR3 nucleotides are TGTGCCTGGGACAGGGAAGAGACCCAGTACTTC. Its translation is CAWDREETQYF.

The chain carries TRBV3-1 (or the pseudogene TRBV3-2) and TRBJ2-7; D might be TRBD2 (6 bases). Trimming cost V 1 base and J 4 bases, with 14 bases left between them. The CDR3 is made up of 15 amino acids. Per the germline V gene, CDR1 is LGHDT and CDR2 is YNNKEL (reference sequence). CDR3 region: CASSQGPEGPYEQYF. In nucleotides, the CDR3 is TGTGCCAGCAGCCAAGGACCGGAGGGCCCGTACGAGCAGTACTTC.